What follows are 10 T cell receptor beta chains derived from one specimen sequenced in a study of early T cells in non-severe SARS-CoV-2 infection. From the 5' RACE reads, TCRdb called clonotypes with MiXCR, one entry per CDR3 protein. The sample has around 60,000 distinct CDR3 sequences, about 12% seen once. The specimen was whole blood. The receptors here all came from an adult who was a healthcare worker with PCR-confirmed SARS-CoV-2 infection or an uninfected control (not recorded which).

The chain uses TRBV7-6 and TRBJ2-3, with D tentatively TRBD1 (5 bases). Germline V lookup: CDR1 SGHVS, CDR2 FNYEAQ. Trimming shortened V by 5 bases and J by 1 base, and 16 bases separated the two germline ends. The CDR3 runs to 16 residues. The CDR3 DNA follows: TGTGCCAGCAGCCCGGATCCTGTAGGGGGCACAGATACGCAGTATTTT. As protein: CASSPDPVGGTDTQYF.

CDR3 nucleotide sequence: TGTGCCAGCAGCTCGGACTTCTACGAGCAGTACTTC. This codes for CASSSDFYEQYF. The rearrangement joins TRBV7-8 to TRBJ2-7, with D possibly being TRBD2 (5 bases). In germline, CDR1 is SGHVS, CDR2 FQNEAQ. V shed 4 bases and J shed 3 bases, with 7 bases lying between them. CDR3 size: 12 residues.

This sequence joins TRBV7-8 and TRBJ2-1, with D perhaps matching TRBD1 or TRBD2 (5 bases each). CDR1 and CDR2 from the germline V gene are SGHVS and FQNEAQ. The V end lost 4 bases, the J end lost 8 bases, and 12 bases lay between the germline ends. CDR3 length: 13 residues. The CDR3 nucleotides read TGTGCCAGCAGCTCGGGGCAGGGCTATGAGCAGTTCTTC. This codes for CASSSGQGYEQFF.

V is TRBV29-1 and J is TRBJ1-2, with 7 bases fitting TRBD1. Germline V gene lookup returns CDR1 SQVTM and CDR2 ANQGSEA. Trimming took 7 bases from V and 8 from J; bases not matched to a gene: 13. The CDR3 has 13 amino acids. CDR3 region: CSAMTGPSLGYTF. The CDR3 DNA reads as TGCAGCGCGATGACAGGGCCTTCGTTAGGCTACACCTTC.

The table lists this clonotype with a few counts. The chain recombines TRBV12-3 or TRBV12-4 with TRBJ2-7, with no clear D. The CDR3 runs 15 residues. V lost 0 bases to trimming and J lost 3 bases, with 12 bases between them. CDR3 nucleotides: TGTGCCAGCAGTTTAGCACGGGCGCTGGTCTACGAGCAGTACTTC. Translation: CASSLARALVYEQYF.

V and J are TRBV7-2 and TRBJ2-7; no reliable D call. Germline V gives CDR1 SGHTA, CDR2 FQGNSA. CDR3 length: 12 amino acids. V was pared by 2 bases and J by 2 bases, with 4 bases between. The CDR3 DNA sequence: TGTGCCAGCAGCTTACTTCCCTACGAGCAGTACTTC. Amino acids: CASSLLPYEQYF.

Ten or more counts support this clonotype. This sequence joins TRBV4-2 and TRBJ1-6, with D tentatively TRBD1 (5 bases). Germline lookup yields CDR1 LGHNA and CDR2 YNFKEQ. CDR3 length equals 13 residues. V was trimmed by 0 bases and J by 10 bases, leaving 7 bases between them. The DNA of the CDR3 is TGTGCCAGCAGCCAAGACAGGGACTCACCCCTCCACTTT. This translates into CASSQDRDSPLHF.

At least ten counts were recorded for this clonotype. V is TRBV4-3 and J is TRBJ2-2, with D possibly TRBD1 on 5 matching bases. Deletions cut 0 bases from V and 5 bases from J, with 16 bases between. Germline V gene sequence: CDR1 LGHNA, CDR2 YSLEER. The CDR3 covers 17 residues. Here the CDR3 reads CASSQDHRAGWTGELFF. The CDR3 nucleotides read TGCGCCAGCAGCCAAGATCATAGGGCAGGGTGGACCGGGGAGCTGTTTTTT.

V gene TRBV12-3 or TRBV12-4 combines with J gene TRBJ2-7, with D possibly being TRBD1 or TRBD2 (7 bases each). This CDR3 has 15 amino acids. The V gene lost 4 bases and the J gene lost 6 bases, with 19 bases spanning the gap. The CDR3 sequence: CASSWQGGSPFEQYF. In DNA form, the CDR3 reads TGTGCCAGCAGTTGGCAGGGGGGGAGTCCCTTCGAGCAGTACTTC.

This clonotype was counted between two and nine times. The V call is TRBV19, the J call TRBJ2-4; TRBD2 agrees at 8 bases. The CDR3 spans 15 residues. With 7 bases clipped from V and 2 bases from J, the junction kept 7 bases outside the gene matches. Germline CDR1 reads LNHDA; CDR2 reads SQIVND (reference sequence). CDR3 in amino acids: CASKAGDNTKNIQYF. In nucleotides, the CDR3 is TGTGCCAGTAAAGCGGGAGACAACACCAAAAACATTCAGTACTTC.